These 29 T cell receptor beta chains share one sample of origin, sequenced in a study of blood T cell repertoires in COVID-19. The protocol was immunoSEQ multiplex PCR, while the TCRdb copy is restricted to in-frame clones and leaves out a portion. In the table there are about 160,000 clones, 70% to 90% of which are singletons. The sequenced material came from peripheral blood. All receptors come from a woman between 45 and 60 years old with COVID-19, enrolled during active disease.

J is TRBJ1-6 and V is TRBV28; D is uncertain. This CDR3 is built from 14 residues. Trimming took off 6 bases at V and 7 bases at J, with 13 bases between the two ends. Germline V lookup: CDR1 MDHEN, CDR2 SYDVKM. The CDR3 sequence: CASSPGLPNSPLHF. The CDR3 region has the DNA TGTGCCAGCAGCCCAGGACTTCCAAATTCACCCCTCCACTTT.

CDR3 nucleotides: TGTGCCAGCAGCTTAGATACTAGCGGGGGACGGGAGCAGTACTTC. This codes for CASSLDTSGGREQYF. This rearrangement joins TRBV7-2 to TRBJ2-7, with 11 bases aligning to TRBD2. Trimming removed 1 base from V and 7 bases from J; junction bases left unmatched: 6. CDR1 SGHTA and CDR2 FQGNSA come from the germline V gene. CDR3 size: 15 residues.

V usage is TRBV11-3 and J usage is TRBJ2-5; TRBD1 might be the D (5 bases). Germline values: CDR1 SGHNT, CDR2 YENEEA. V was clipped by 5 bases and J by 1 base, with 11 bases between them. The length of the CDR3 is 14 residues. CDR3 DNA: TGTGCCAGCAGCCGCAGGGTCCCCCAAGAGACCCAGTACTTC. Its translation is CASSRRVPQETQYF.

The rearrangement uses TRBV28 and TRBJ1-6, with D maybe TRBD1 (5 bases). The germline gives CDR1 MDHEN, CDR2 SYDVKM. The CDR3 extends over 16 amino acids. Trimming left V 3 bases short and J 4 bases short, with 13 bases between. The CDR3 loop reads CASSLVSRGYNSPLHF. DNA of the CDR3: TGTGCCAGCAGTTTGGTCTCCCGGGGGTATAATTCACCCCTCCACTTT. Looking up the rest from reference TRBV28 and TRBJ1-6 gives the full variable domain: DVKVTQSSRYLVKRTGEKVFLECVQDMDHENMFWYRQDPGLGLRLIYFSYDVKMKEKGDIPEGYSVSREKKERFSLILESASTNQTSMYLCASSLVSRGYNSPLHFGNGTRLTVT.

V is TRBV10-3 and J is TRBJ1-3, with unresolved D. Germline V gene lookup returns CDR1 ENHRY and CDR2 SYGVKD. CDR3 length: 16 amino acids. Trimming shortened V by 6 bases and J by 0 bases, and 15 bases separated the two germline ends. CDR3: CAISGGQRTSGNTIYF. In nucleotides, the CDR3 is TGTGCCATCAGCGGCGGGCAGCGGACCTCTGGAAACACCATATATTTT.

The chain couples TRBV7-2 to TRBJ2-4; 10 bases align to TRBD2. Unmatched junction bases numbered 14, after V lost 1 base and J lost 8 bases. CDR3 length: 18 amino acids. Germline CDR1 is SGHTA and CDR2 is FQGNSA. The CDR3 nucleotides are TGTGCCAGCAGCTTAGAGGCTAGCGGGGGCTCCTTTCGGGACATTCAGTACTTC. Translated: CASSLEASGGSFRDIQYF.

Written as DNA, the CDR3 is TGTGCCAGCACCCGGACAGGGGGAGACACTGAAGCTTTCTTT. Translation: CASTRTGGDTEAFF. V is TRBV5-4 and J is TRBJ1-1; 10 nucleotides match TRBD1. This CDR3 contains 14 residues. Germline values: CDR1 SGHNT, CDR2 YYREEE (reference sequence). Trimming removed 6 bases from V and 3 bases from J; junction bases left unmatched: 5.

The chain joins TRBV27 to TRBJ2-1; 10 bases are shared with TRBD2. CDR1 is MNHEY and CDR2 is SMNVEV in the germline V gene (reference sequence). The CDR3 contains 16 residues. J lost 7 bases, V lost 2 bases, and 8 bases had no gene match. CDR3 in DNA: TGTGCCAGCAGTTTACCCGGGCTAGCGGGGGCGAATGAGCAGTTCTTC. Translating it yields CASSLPGLAGANEQFF.

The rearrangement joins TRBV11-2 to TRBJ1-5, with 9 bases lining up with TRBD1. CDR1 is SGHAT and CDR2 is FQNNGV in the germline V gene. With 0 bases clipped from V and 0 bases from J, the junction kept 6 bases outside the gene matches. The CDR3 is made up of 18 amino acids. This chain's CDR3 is CASSLEVLDRGSNQPQHF. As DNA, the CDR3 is TGTGCCAGCAGCTTAGAAGTCCTGGACAGGGGTAGCAATCAGCCCCAGCATTTT.

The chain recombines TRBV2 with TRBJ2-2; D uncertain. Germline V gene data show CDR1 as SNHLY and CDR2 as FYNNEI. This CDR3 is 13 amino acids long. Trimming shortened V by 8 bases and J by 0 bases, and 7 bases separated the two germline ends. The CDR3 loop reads CASGQPNTGELFF. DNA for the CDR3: TGTGCCAGCGGGCAGCCGAACACCGGGGAGCTGTTTTTT.

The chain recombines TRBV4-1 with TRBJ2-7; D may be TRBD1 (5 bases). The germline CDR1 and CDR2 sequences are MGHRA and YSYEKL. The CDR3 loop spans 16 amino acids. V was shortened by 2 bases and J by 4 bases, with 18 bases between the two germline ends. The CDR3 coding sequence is TGCGCCAGCAGCCAATACTTTGGAGTAGGGGCGTACGAGCAGTACTTC. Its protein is CASSQYFGVGAYEQYF.

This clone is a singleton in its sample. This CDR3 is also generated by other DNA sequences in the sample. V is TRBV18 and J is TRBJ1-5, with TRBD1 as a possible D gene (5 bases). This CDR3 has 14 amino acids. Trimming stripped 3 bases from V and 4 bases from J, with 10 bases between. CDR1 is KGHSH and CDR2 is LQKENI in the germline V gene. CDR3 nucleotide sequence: TGTGCCAGCTCACCTCCGGGGGGAAATCAGCCCCAGCATTTT. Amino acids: CASSPPGGNQPQHF. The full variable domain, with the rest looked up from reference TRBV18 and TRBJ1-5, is NAGVMQNPRHLVRRRGQEARLRCSPMKGHSHVYWYRQLPEEGLKFMVYLQKENIIDESGMPKERFSAEFPKEGPSILRIQQVVRGDSAAYFCASSPPGGNQPQHFGDGTRLSIL.

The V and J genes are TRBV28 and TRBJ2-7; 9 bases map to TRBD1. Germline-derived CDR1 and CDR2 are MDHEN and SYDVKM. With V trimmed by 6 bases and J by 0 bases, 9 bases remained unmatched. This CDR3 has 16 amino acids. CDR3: CASSTMGTGSSYEQYF. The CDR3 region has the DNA TGTGCCAGCAGCACCATGGGGACAGGGAGCTCCTACGAGCAGTACTTC.

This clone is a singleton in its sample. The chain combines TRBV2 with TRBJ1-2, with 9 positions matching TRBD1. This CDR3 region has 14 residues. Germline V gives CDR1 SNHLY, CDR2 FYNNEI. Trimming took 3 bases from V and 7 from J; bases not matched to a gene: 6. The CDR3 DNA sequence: TGTGCCAGCAGTGAGATGGGACAGGGTGCTGGCTACACCTTC. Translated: CASSEMGQGAGYTF.

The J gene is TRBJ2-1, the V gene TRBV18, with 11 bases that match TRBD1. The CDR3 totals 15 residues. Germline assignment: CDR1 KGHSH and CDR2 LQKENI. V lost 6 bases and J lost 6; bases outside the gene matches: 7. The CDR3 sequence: CASSGTGTGGNEQFF. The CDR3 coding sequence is TGTGCCAGCTCCGGGACCGGGACAGGGGGCAATGAGCAGTTCTTC.

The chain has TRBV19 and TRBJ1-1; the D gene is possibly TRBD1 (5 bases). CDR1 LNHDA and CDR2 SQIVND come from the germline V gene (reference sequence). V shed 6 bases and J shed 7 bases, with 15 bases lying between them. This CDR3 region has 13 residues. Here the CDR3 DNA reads TGTGCCAGTAGGGCAGGAGGGGCGGTTGAAGCTTTCTTT. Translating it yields CASRAGGAVEAFF. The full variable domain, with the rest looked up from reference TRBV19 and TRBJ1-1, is DGGITQSPKYLFRKEGQNVTLSCEQNLNHDAMYWYRQDPGQGLRLIYYSQIVNDFQKGDIAEGYSVSREKKESFPLTVTSAQKNPTAFYLCASRAGGAVEAFFGQGTRLTVV.

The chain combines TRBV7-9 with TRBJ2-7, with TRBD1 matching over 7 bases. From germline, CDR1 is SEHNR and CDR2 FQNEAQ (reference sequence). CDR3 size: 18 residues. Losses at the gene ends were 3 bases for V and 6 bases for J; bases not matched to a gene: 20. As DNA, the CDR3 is TGTGCCAGCAGCTTTAGGCGACAGGGATCACCGGTGATCGGCGAGCAGTACTTC. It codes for CASSFRRQGSPVIGEQYF.

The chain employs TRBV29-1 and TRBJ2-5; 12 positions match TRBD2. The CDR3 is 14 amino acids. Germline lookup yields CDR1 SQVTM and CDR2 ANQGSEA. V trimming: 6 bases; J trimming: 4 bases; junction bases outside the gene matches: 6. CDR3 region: CSVLAGGAGETQYF. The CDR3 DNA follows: TGCAGCGTCCTAGCGGGGGGGGCGGGAGAGACCCAGTACTTC.

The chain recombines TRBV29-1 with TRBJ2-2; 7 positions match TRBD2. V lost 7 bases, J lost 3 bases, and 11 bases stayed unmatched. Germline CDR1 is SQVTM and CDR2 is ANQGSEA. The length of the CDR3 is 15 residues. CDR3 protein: CSARPAGRDTGELFF. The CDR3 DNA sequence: TGCAGCGCACGCCCAGCGGGGCGCGACACCGGGGAGCTGTTTTTT.

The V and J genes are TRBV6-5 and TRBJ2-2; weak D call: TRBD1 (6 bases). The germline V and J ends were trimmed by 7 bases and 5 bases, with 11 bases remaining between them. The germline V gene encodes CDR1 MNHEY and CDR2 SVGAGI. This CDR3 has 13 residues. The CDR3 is CASILQGTGELFF. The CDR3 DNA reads TGTGCCAGCATCCTACAGGGTACCGGGGAGCTGTTTTTT.

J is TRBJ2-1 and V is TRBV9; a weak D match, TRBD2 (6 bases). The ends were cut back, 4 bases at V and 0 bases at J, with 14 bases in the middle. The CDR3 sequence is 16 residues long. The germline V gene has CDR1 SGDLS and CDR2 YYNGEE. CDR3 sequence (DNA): TGTGCCAGCAGCCCCCGCCCGGAGGGCTCCTACAATGAGCAGTTCTTC. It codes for CASSPRPEGSYNEQFF.

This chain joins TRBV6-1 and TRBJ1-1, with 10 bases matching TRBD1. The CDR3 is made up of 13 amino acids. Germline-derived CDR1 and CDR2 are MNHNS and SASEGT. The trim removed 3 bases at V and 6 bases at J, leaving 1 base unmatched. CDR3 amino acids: CASSETGGPEAFF. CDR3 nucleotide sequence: TGTGCCAGCAGTGAGACAGGGGGCCCTGAAGCTTTCTTT.

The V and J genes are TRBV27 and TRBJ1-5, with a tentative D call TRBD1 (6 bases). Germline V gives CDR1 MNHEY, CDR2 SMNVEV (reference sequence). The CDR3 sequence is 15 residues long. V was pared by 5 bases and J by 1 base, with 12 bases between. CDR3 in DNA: TGTGCCAGCAGTCCGCAACAGGGAAGCAATCAGCCCCAGCATTTT. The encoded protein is CASSPQQGSNQPQHF.

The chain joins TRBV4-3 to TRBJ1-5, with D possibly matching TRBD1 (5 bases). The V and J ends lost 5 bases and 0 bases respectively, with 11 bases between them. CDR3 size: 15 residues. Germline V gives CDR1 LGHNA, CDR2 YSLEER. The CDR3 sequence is CASSYATDSNQPQHF. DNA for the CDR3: TGCGCCAGCAGCTATGCGACAGATAGCAATCAGCCCCAGCATTTT.

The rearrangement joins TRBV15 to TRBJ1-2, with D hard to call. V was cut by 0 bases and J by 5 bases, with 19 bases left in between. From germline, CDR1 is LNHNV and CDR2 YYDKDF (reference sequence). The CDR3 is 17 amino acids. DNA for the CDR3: TGTGCCACCAGCAGAGATCTAAGGCAGGCCTCCGTTTATGGCTACACCTTC. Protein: CATSRDLRQASVYGYTF.

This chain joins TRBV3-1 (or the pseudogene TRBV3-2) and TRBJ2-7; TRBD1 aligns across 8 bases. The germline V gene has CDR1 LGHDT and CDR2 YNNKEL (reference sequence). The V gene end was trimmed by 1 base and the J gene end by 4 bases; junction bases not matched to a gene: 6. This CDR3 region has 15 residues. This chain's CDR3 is CASSQVQGVFYEQYF. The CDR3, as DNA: TGTGCCAGCAGCCAAGTACAGGGGGTTTTTTACGAGCAGTACTTC.

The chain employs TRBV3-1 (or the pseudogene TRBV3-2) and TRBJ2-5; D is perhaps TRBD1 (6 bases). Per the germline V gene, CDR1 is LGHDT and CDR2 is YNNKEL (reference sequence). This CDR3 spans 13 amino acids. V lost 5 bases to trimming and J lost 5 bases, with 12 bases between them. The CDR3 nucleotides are TGTGCCAGCAGCGAACAGGGCGGGGAGACCCAGTACTTC. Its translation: CASSEQGGETQYF.

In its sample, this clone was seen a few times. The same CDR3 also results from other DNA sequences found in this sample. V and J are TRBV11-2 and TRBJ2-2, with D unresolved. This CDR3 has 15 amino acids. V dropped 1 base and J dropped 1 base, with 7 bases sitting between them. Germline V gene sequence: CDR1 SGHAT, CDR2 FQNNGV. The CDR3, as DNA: TGTGCCAGCAGCTTAGGATACTTGAACACCGGGGAGCTGTTTTTT. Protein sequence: CASSLGYLNTGELFF.

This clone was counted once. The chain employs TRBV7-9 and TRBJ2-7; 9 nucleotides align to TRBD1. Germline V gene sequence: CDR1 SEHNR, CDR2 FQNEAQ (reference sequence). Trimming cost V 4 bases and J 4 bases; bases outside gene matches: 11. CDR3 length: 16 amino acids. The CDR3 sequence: CASSSNPDRGYYEQYF. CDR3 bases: TGTGCCAGCAGCTCTAATCCGGACAGGGGATATTACGAGCAGTACTTC.